The clone carrying this T cell receptor beta chain was seen more than once but under ten times. MiXCR, run by TCRdb on the 5' RACE reads, gives a single entry per CDR3 protein. The sample shows about 400,000 distinct CDR3 sequences, more than 20% of them seen only once. The data were taken from a study of T-cell memory formation after mild COVID-19. The CDR3 has 17 amino acids. V was pared by 0 bases and J by 2 bases, with 14 bases between. The germline CDR1 and CDR2 sequences are MGHRA and YSYEKL. Material: PBMCs or a T cell subset sorted from them (not recorded which). V gene TRBV4-1 combines with J gene TRBJ1-5; perhaps TRBD1 as D (5 bases). This TCR derives from an adult woman who had mild COVID-19 (a few samples of this study predate the infection). Cell type and time point are not known. Here the CDR3 DNA reads TGCGCCAGCAGCCAAGACCTCGGGGCGCGGGGCAATCAGCCCCAGCATTTT. Translated: CASSQDLGARGNQPQHF.